Following are 6 T cell receptor beta chains from one sample sequenced in a study of blood T cells in healthy people across ages. Next came a second PCR, run for roughly 7 to 12 cycles, which used a sample-barcoded 5' primer along with a J-beta primer mix. Using its own MiXCR run on the 5' RACE reads, TCRdb lists one record per CDR3 protein. Of about 1.1 million distinct CDR3 sequences in the sample, more than 30% are singletons; the top ten hold about 12%. The sequenced sample consisted of blood. The receptors here all came from a man aged 18 to 29 in good health.

The chain recombines TRBV4-2 with TRBJ1-5; D perhaps matches TRBD1 (5 bases). V gave up 0 bases and J gave up 11 bases, with 14 bases separating them. The CDR3 spans 14 residues. In germline, CDR1 is LGHNA, CDR2 YNFKEQ. The CDR3 loop is CASSQDQGLSSQHF. In DNA form, the CDR3 reads TGTGCCAGCAGCCAAGATCAGGGACTTTCGTCCCAGCATTTT.

The chain couples TRBV4-2 to TRBJ2-7; 7 bases map to TRBD2. V gave up 0 bases and J gave up 0 bases; unmatched junction bases: 5. This CDR3 has 16 residues. Per the germline V gene, CDR1 is LGHNA and CDR2 is YNFKEQ. The CDR3 nucleotides are TGTGCCAGCAGCCAAGATCGACTAGCCCCCTCCTACGAGCAGTACTTC. Amino acids: CASSQDRLAPSYEQYF.

This chain links TRBV29-1 with TRBJ2-1; D is tentatively TRBD1 or TRBD2 (5 bases each). CDR1 is SQVTM, CDR2 ANQGSEA, per germline. The CDR3 covers 13 residues. The V end lost 3 bases, the J end lost 5 bases, and 11 bases lay between the germline ends. CDR3 region: CSVELGVHNEQFF. The DNA of the CDR3 is TGCAGCGTTGAGCTGGGGGTTCACAATGAGCAGTTCTTC.

In this sample, this clonotype turned up many times. The V and J genes are TRBV29-1 and TRBJ2-5, with 7 bases identical to TRBD1. The CDR3 covers 14 residues. CDR1 and CDR2 (germline): SQVTM, ANQGSEA. V gave up 5 bases and J gave up 5 bases; unmatched junction bases: 11. The CDR3 DNA reads TGCAGCGTTACAGGGGTGGCGAGGTGGGAGACCCAGTACTTC. Encoded protein: CSVTGVARWETQYF.

The table lists this clonotype with a few counts. V and J are TRBV20-1 and TRBJ1-4, with D uncertain. Between the trimmed V and J ends, which lost 1 base and 10 bases, there was a span of 10 bases. The germline V gene has CDR1 DFQATT and CDR2 SNEGSKA (reference sequence). The CDR3 runs to 12 residues. The CDR3 is CSARGIQGKLFF. The CDR3 DNA reads TGCAGTGCTAGAGGGATTCAAGGAAAACTGTTTTTT.

V is TRBV10-3 and J is TRBJ2-3; weak D call: TRBD1 (6 bases). The length of the CDR3 is 16 residues. CDR1 is ENHRY, CDR2 SYGVKD, per germline. V was pared by 0 bases and J by 4 bases, with 14 bases between. The CDR3 DNA reads TGTGCCATCAGTGAGTCAGGGAGTTGGGGGCCAGATACGCAGTATTTT. This codes for CAISESGSWGPDTQYF.